Here is one T cell receptor beta chain with its context. These data belong to a study of blood T cells in healthy people across ages. It was with a sample-barcoded 5' primer and a J-beta primer mix that a second PCR of about 6 to 11 cycles was run. TCRdb re-called the 5' RACE reads through MiXCR, storing one row per CDR3 protein. The sample has around 2 million distinct CDR3 sequences; about 39% are singletons. This CDR3 contains 16 residues. Trimming removed 2 bases from V and 0 bases from J; junction bases left unmatched: 3. Germline CDR1 and CDR2: LGHNA and YNFKEQ. This TCR was recovered from a human donor in good health. Sequencing was done on a sample of blood. This chain uses TRBV4-2 with TRBJ2-3, with TRBD2 matching 9 bases. The CDR3 DNA follows: TGTGCCAGCAGCCAACTTACTAGCGGGAGCACAGATACGCAGTATTTT. It is translated as CASSQLTSGSTDTQYF.